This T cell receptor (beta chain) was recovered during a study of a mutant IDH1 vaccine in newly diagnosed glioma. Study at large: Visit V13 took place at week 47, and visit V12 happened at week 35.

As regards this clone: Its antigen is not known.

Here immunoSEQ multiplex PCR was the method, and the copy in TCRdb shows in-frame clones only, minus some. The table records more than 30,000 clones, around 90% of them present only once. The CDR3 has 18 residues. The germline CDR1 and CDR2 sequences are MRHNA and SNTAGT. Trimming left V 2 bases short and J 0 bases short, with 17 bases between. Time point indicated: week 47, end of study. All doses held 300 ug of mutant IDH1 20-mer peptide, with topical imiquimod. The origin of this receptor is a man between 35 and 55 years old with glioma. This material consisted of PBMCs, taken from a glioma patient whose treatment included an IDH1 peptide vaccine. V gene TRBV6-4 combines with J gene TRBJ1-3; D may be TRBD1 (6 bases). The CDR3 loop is CASSDPSRQASSGNTIYF. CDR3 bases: TGTGCCAGCAGTGACCCCTCAAGACAGGCGAGCTCTGGAAACACCATATATTTT.